This T cell receptor beta chain was found in a study of blood T cell repertoires in COVID-19. Study-wide context: Collection of acute and convalescent COVID-19 samples took place in the United States, Italy and Spain. Nucleic acid was either cDNA or gDNA, and it came from T cells, B-cell-depleted T cells, or PBMCs.

Trimming pared 0 bases from V and 9 bases from J, leaving 13 bases between. Germline CDR1 and CDR2: SGDLS and YYNGEE. There are 15 residues in the CDR3. In the original processing: Cell counts per sample came from amplifying reference gene primers. TCRdb's copy holds only in-frame clones and misses some; the assay was immunoSEQ multiplex PCR. V, J and clone size were drawn from that table, and D and trimming were deduced from the DNA. The sample carries tens of thousands of clones, 75% to 90% recorded once. The specimen was peripheral blood. The V gene is TRBV9, the J gene TRBJ1-6, with D perhaps TRBD1 (5 bases). The origin of this receptor is a human donor in a cohort sampled during active COVID-19. Here the CDR3 reads CASSVAQGIGSPLHF. CDR3 sequence (DNA): TGTGCCAGCAGCGTAGCGCAGGGTATCGGTTCACCCCTCCACTTT.